One sample yielded the 13 T cell receptor beta chains listed below, sequenced in a study of blood T cell repertoires in COVID-19. Clones were sequenced by immunoSEQ multiplex PCR, and TCRdb holds only the in-frame ones, with some missing. The top ten hold about 5% of the sample, which has over 150,000 clones, approximately 90% seen once. Sequencing was done on a sample of peripheral blood. The source is a man between 18 and 29 years old with COVID-19, enrolled during active disease.

The gene calls are TRBV5-4 and TRBJ1-1, with 9 nucleotides matching TRBD1. This CDR3 is built from 14 residues. The germline V gene has CDR1 SGHNT and CDR2 YYREEE (reference sequence). The ends lost 4 bases at V and 4 bases at J; junction bases unmatched: 5. The CDR3 here is CASSPGQGGTEAFF. CDR3 coding DNA: TGTGCCAGCAGCCCGGGACAGGGCGGCACTGAAGCTTTCTTT. Variable domain in full (rest from reference TRBV5-4 and TRBJ1-1): ETGVTQSPTHLIKTRGQQVTLRCSSQSGHNTVSWYQQALGQGPQFIFQYYREEENGRGNFPPRFSGLQFPNYSSELNVNALELDDSALYLCASSPGQGGTEAFFGQGTRLTVV.

V usage is TRBV28 and J usage is TRBJ1-2, with D possibly matching TRBD1 (6 bases). V was shortened by 2 bases and J by 4 bases, with 11 bases between the two germline ends. This CDR3 spans 14 amino acids. Germline V gene sequence: CDR1 MDHEN, CDR2 SYDVKM. In DNA form, the CDR3 reads TGTGCCAGCAGTTTACAGGGGCAGGTCTATGGCTACACCTTC. It is translated as CASSLQGQVYGYTF.

This clone was counted once. The chain uses TRBV7-9 and TRBJ2-3; no reliable D call. Germline CDR1 SEHNR, CDR2 FQNEAQ (reference sequence). CDR3 length: 14 amino acids. Trimming took 1 base from V and 3 from J, leaving 8 bases between them. The CDR3 DNA is TGTGCCAGCAGCTTAGTATCAGGTACAGATACGCAGTATTTT. The encoded protein is CASSLVSGTDTQYF.

V is TRBV3-1 (or the pseudogene TRBV3-2) and J is TRBJ2-3, with TRBD2 matching 9 bases. The CDR3 has 12 residues. J lost 10 bases, V lost 4 bases, and 3 bases had no gene match. Germline V CDR1 and CDR2: LGHDT, YNNKEL (reference sequence). The CDR3 region is CASSPTSGSQYF. CDR3 DNA: TGTGCCAGCAGCCCTACTAGCGGGTCGCAGTATTTT.

The chain carries TRBV28 and TRBJ1-5; weak D call: TRBD1 (6 bases). V dropped 6 bases and J dropped 8 bases, with 17 bases sitting between them. The CDR3 contains 14 residues. Germline loops: CDR1 MDHEN, CDR2 SYDVKM. The DNA for the CDR3 is TGTGCCAGCAGCCAAACAGGGTTGGTTGAGCCCCAGCATTTT. The encoded protein is CASSQTGLVEPQHF.

The gene calls are TRBV4-3 and TRBJ2-2, with a tentative D call TRBD1 (6 bases). Germline V gene sequence: CDR1 LGHNA, CDR2 YSLEER. The CDR3 has 16 residues. Trimming took 0 bases from V and 6 from J, leaving 14 bases between them. CDR3 nucleotides: TGCGCCAGCAGCCAAGATATTGGCCCAGGGGCCGGGGAGCTGTTTTTT. Amino acid sequence: CASSQDIGPGAGELFF.

This clone was observed once. The CDR3: CASSPGQGATGNQPQHF. For the CDR3, the DNA is TGCGCCAGCAGCCCGGGACAGGGGGCGACGGGCAATCAGCCCCAGCATTTT. The V call is TRBV5-1, the J call TRBJ1-5; 12 positions agree with TRBD1. Trimming removed 4 bases from V and 2 bases from J; junction bases left unmatched: 7. CDR1 is SGHRS, CDR2 YFSETQ, per germline. This CDR3 is built from 17 residues.

The chain joins TRBV9 to TRBJ2-1; possibly TRBD1 for D (5 bases). This CDR3 spans 15 amino acids. V was cut by 0 bases and J by 15 bases, with 22 bases left in between. The germline V gene has CDR1 SGDLS and CDR2 YYNGEE. CDR3 protein: CASSVDPGWTKLMFF. For the CDR3, the DNA is TGTGCCAGCAGCGTAGATCCAGGGTGGACGAAGCTAATGTTCTTC. The full variable domain, completed using reference TRBV9 and TRBJ2-1, is DSGVTQTPKHLITATGQRVTLRCSPRSGDLSVYWYQQSLDQGLQFLIQYYNGEERAKGNILERFSAQQFPDLHSELNLSSLELGDSALYFCASSVDPGWTKLMFFGPGTRLTVL.

This chain links TRBV5-8 with TRBJ2-6; D might be TRBD1 (6 bases). The germline V gene encodes CDR1 SGHTS and CDR2 YDEGEE. The CDR3 is 16 amino acids. V lost 0 bases, J lost 2 bases, and 9 bases lay in between. The CDR3 DNA sequence: TGTGCCAGCAGCTTGGCAGGGGATACTGGGGCCAACGTCCTGACTTTC. It codes for CASSLAGDTGANVLTF.

In regard to this clone: Germline is not matched at one junction end, which may reflect a read error. V usage is TRBV4-3 and J usage is TRBJ1-4; D perhaps matches TRBD1 (6 bases). This CDR3 has 16 amino acids. Germline CDR1 reads LGHNA; CDR2 reads YSLEER. CDR3 protein: CASSPQRGARREKLLF. The CDR3 DNA sequence: TGCGCCAGCAGCCCGCAACGGGGGGCGCGTAGAGAAAAACTGCTTTTT.

The V call is TRBV7-8, the J call TRBJ1-1; possible D gene TRBD1, 5 bases. Germline CDR1 SGHVS, CDR2 FQNEAQ. The CDR3 has 14 residues. V gave up 4 bases and J gave up 5 bases, with 14 bases separating them. CDR3 nucleotide sequence: TGTGCCAGCAGCTGGGGACGGGGGTTGACTGAAGCTTTCTTT. Translating gives CASSWGRGLTEAFF.

Notes on this clone: The junction departs from the called germline gene at one end, perhaps through a read error. V usage is TRBV15 and J usage is TRBJ1-4, with 9 bases matching TRBD1. Germline V gene data show CDR1 as LNHNV and CDR2 as YYDKDF (reference sequence). CDR3 size: 16 residues. The CDR3 protein is CATSIYRWTGDSKLLF. The CDR3 DNA is TGTGCCACCAGCATTTACCGCTGGACAGGGGATTCTAAACTGCTTTTT.

The rearrangement joins TRBV15 to TRBJ1-2; TRBD1 matches at 7 bases. The V gene's germline CDR1 is LNHNV and CDR2 YYDKDF (reference sequence). J lost 8 bases, V lost 2 bases, and 20 bases had no gene match. This CDR3 region has 18 residues. CDR3 sequence: CATSRLPPGQKLVGGYTF. DNA of the CDR3: TGTGCCACCAGCAGATTGCCCCCGGGACAGAAATTGGTTGGCGGCTACACCTTC.